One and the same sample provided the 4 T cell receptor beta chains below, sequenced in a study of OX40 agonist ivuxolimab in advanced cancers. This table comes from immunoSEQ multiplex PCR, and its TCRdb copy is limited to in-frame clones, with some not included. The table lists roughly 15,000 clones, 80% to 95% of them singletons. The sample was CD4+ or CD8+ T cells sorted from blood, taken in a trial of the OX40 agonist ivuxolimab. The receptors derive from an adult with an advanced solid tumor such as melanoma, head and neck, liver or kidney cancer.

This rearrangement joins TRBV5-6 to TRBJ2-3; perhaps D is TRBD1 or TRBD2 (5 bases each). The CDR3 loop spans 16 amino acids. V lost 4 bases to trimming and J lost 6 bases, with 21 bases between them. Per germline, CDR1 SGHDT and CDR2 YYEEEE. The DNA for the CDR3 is TGTGCCAGCAGCCCGCCTCGGGGTCAGGGCAGGGATACGCAGTATTTT. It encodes CASSPPRGQGRDTQYF.

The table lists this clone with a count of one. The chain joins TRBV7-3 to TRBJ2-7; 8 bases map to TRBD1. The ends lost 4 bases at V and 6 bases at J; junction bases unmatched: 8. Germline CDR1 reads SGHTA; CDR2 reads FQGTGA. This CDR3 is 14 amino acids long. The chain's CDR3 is CASSSTGVLSEQYF. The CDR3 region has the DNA TGTGCCAGCAGCTCGACAGGGGTTCTTAGCGAGCAGTACTTC.

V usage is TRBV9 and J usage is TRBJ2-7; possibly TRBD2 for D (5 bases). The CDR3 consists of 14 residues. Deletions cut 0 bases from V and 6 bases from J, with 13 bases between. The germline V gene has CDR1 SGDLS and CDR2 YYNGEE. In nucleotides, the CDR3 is TGTGCCAGCAGCGTAGGGGTAGGCGGAGGCGAGCAGTACTTC. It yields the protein CASSVGVGGGEQYF.

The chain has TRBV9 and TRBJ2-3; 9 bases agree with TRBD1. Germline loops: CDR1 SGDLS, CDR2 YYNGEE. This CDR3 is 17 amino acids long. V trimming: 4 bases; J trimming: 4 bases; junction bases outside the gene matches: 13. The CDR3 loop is CASSSHPGQGPPDTQYF. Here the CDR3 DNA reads TGTGCCAGCAGCTCTCACCCGGGACAGGGCCCCCCAGATACGCAGTATTTT. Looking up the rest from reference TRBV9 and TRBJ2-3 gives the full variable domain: DSGVTQTPKHLITATGQRVTLRCSPRSGDLSVYWYQQSLDQGLQFLIQYYNGEERAKGNILERFSAQQFPDLHSELNLSSLELGDSALYFCASSSHPGQGPPDTQYFGPGTRLTVL.